The TCR beta chain described here comes from a study of control samples from healthy donors and cancer patients. This table comes from immunoSEQ multiplex PCR, and its TCRdb copy is limited to in-frame clones, with some not included. The sample shows around 130,000 clones, 89% of them seen only once. V lost 0 bases, J lost 0 bases, and 21 bases lay in between. CDR1 and CDR2 from the germline V gene are SGHRS and YFSETQ. The CDR3 length is 19 residues. The source material was PBMCs. The sequence came from a man aged 50 to 59 with head and neck cancer. The chain joins TRBV5-1 to TRBJ1-2; D ambiguous. The CDR3 DNA reads as TGCGCCAGCAGCTTGGGCCGGGAACTGGTTCGTGGGACTAACTATGGCTACACCTTC. As protein: CASSLGRELVRGTNYGYTF.